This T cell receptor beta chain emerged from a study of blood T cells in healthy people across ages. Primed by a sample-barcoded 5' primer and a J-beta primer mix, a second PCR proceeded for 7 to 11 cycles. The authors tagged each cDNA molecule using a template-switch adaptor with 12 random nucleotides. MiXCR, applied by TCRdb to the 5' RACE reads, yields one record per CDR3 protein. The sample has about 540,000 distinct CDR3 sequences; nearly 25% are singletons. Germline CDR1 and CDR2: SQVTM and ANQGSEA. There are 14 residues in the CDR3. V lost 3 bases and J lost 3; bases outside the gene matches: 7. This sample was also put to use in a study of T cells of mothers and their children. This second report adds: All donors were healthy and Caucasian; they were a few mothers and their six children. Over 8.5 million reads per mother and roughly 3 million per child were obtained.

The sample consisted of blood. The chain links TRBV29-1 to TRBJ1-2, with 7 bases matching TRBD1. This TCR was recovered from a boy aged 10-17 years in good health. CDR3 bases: TGCAGCGTTGACCCGACAGGGTCTGACTATGGCTACACCTTC. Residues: CSVDPTGSDYGYTF.